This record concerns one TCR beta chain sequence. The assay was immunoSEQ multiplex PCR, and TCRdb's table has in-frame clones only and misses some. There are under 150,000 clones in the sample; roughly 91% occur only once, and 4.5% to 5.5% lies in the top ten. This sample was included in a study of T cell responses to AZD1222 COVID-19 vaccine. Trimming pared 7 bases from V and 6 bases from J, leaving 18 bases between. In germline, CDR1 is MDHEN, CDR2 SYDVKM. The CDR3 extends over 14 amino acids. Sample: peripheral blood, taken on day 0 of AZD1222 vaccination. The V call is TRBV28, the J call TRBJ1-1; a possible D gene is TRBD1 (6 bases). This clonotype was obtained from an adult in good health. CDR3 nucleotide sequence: TGTGCCAGCAACTCGGGGACACTACTCTCTGAAGCTTTCTTT. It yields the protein CASNSGTLLSEAFF.